This entry is about one TCR beta chain. The antigen is unknown. A much larger clonotype is one base distant, so this may be a read error. PCR was performed a second time for about 7 to 12 cycles using a sample-barcoded 5' primer and a J-beta primer mix. Every molecule of cDNA carried a tag from a template-switch adaptor with 12 random nucleotides. TCRdb passed the 5' RACE reads through MiXCR, listing each CDR3 protein once. The sample has 630,000 or so distinct CDR3 sequences, about 30% seen once. The sample belongs to a study of blood T cells in healthy people across ages. General study findings and limits: Diversity of TCR beta per million T cells declined in a roughly linear way with age. Estimates based on one million T cells were treated as lower bounds.

The germline V gene has CDR1 MNHNY and CDR2 SVGAGI (reference sequence). The CDR3 totals 13 residues. The sequencing input was blood. The chain has TRBV6-6 and TRBJ1-6, with D tentatively TRBD1 (6 bases). The TCR comes from a woman over 75 in good health. The CDR3 sequence is CAIRGAENSPFHF. The DNA of the CDR3 is TGTGCCATCCGGGGGGCAGAGAATTCACCCTTCCACTTT.